There are many counts of the clone carrying this T cell receptor beta chain. The CDR3 has 14 residues. The V gene end was trimmed by 6 bases and the J gene end by 9 bases; junction bases not matched to a gene: 10. This entry comes from a study of spatial heterogeneity in lung cancer. As for time point: sample taken at primary tumor resection. TCRs were sequenced from unsorted whole RNA of tumor, nontumor lung or PBMC. Donation came from 70 or so patients with untreated early-stage non-small cell lung cancer. TCRdb reprocessed the 5' RACE reads via MiXCR and lists one record per CDR3 protein. The sample has 75,000 to 85,000 distinct CDR3 sequences, roughly a fifth seen once.

The V and J genes are TRBV12-3 or TRBV12-4 and TRBJ2-1; 8 nucleotides align to TRBD2. This receptor was taken from a male donor with early-stage non-small cell lung cancer. The specimen was PBMCs, collected at surgery. The CDR3 nucleotides read TGTGCCAGCAGGGCGCGGGAGGAGAAAATTGAGCAGTTCTTC. The encoded protein is CASRAREEKIEQFF.